The present TCR beta chain was sequenced within a study of blood T cells in healthy people across ages. This CDR3 comprises 17 residues. Germline V CDR1 and CDR2: DFQATT, SNEGSKA (reference sequence). After removal of 6 bases from V and 1 base from J, the junction contained 9 bases not matched to a gene. A second PCR, run for roughly 7 to 12 cycles, used a sample-barcoded 5' primer plus a J-beta primer mix. TCRdb independently ran MiXCR on the 5' RACE reads; one entry per CDR3 protein. This sample has 1.8 million or so distinct CDR3 sequences; more than 35% occur once, and the top ten carry about 23%. This clonotype was observed a handful of times. In each sample, at least 6 million PBMCs were isolated.

The sequenced sample was blood. The sequence was collected from a human donor in good health. The chain couples TRBV20-1 to TRBJ2-4; the match to TRBD2 covers 13 bases. The chain's CDR3 is CSAPTSGGAVAKNIQYF. CDR3 coding DNA: TGCAGTGCCCCAACTAGCGGGGGGGCCGTTGCCAAAAACATTCAGTACTTC.